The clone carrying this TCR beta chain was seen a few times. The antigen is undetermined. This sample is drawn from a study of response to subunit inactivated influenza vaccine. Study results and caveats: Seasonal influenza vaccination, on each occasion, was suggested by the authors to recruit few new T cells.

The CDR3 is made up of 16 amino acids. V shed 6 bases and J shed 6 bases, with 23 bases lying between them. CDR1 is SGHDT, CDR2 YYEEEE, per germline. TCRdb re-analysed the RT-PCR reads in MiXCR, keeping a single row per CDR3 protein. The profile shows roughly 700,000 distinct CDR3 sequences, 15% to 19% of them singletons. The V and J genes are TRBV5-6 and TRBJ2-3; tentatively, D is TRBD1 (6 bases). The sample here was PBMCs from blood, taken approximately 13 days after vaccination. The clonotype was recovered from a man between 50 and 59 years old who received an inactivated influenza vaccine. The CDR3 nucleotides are TGTGCCAGCACCTACGACAGGACGGGGCCCACTGATACGCAGTATTTT. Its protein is CASTYDRTGPTDTQYF.